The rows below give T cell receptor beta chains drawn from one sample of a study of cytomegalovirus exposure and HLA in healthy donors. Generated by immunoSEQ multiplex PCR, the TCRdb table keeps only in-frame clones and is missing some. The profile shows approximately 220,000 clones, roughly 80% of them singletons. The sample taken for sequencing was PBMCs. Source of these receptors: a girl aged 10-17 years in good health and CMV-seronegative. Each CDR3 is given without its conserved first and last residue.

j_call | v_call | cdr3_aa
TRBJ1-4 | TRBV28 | ASSSRDRGWEKLF
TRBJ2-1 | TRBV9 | ASSPTGGLYNEQF
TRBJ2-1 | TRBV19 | ASSLAGGPGEQF
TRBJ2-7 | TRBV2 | ASNSAELYEQY
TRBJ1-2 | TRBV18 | ASSPPVGRGYGYT
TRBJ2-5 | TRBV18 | ASTPDTGGLQETQY
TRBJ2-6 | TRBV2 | ASTKELGAGANVLT
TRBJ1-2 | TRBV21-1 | ASSSRGLRETGYT
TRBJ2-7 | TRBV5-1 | ASSFGTGIYEQY
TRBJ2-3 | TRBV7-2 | ASSSRTRPDTQY
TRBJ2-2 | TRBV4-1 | ASSLPPGKGYTGELF
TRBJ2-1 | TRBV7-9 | ASNYHGLSSYNEQF
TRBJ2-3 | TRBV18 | ASSAGSLDTQY
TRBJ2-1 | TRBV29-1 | SVAQGAPYNEQF
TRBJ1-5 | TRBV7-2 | ASSPTGYSNQPQH
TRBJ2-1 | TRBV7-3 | ASSLTLAGINEQF
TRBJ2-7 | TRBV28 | ASSSGGQGIYEQY
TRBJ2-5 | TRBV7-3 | ASSIRVETQY
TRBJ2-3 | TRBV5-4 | ASSPGGSFGQSTDTQY
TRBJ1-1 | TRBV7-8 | ASSLIQGLNTEAF
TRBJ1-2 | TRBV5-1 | ASSLEVAGGNIYGYT
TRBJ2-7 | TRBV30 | AWRRTDRNYEQY
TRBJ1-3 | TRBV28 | ASIPGDGNTIY
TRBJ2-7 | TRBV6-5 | ASSYSGGESSYEQY
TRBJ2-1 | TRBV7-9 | ASSSRGALSNNYNEQF
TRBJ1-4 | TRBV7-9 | SSSLVRQGASEKLF
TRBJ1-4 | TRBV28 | ASSPGEKLF
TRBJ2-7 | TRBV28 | ASSFRYEQY
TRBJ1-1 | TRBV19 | ASSIDLKVFGVAF
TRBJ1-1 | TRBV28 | ASSLDRVSEAF
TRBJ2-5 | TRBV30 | AWSGPTGGGETQY
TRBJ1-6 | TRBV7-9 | ASTRESGISPLH